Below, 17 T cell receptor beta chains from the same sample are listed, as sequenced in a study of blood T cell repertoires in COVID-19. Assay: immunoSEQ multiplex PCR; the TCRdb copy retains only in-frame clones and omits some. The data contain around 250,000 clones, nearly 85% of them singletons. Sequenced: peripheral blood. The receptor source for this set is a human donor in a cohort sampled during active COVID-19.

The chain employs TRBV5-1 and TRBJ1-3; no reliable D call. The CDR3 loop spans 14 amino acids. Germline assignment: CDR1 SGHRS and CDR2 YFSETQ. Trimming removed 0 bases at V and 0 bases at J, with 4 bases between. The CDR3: CASSLDFSGNTIYF. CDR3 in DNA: TGCGCCAGCAGCTTGGACTTCTCTGGAAACACCATATATTTT.

The CDR3 sequence is CASSLTPGVDGELFF. In DNA form, the CDR3 reads TGTGCCAGCAGCCTCACGCCCGGGGTAGACGGGGAGCTGTTTTTT. The chain combines TRBV7-9 with TRBJ2-2, with D possibly matching TRBD2 (5 bases). Trimming took 5 bases from V and 7 from J, leaving 17 bases between them. Germline assignment: CDR1 SEHNR and CDR2 FQNEAQ (reference sequence). The CDR3 totals 15 residues.

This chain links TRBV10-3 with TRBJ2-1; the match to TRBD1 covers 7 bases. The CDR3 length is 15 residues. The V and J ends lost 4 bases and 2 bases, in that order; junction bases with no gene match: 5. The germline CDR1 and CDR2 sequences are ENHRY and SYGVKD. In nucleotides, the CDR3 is TGTGCCATCAGTGGAGGGGGCGCCCCCTACAATGAGCAGTTCTTC. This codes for CAISGGGAPYNEQFF.

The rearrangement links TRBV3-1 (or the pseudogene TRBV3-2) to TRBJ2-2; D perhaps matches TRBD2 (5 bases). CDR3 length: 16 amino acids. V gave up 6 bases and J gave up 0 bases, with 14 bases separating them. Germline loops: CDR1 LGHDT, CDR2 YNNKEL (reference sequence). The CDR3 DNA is TGTGCCAGCAGAACCTTAAGCGGTGCGAACACCGGGGAGCTGTTTTTT. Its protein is CASRTLSGANTGELFF.

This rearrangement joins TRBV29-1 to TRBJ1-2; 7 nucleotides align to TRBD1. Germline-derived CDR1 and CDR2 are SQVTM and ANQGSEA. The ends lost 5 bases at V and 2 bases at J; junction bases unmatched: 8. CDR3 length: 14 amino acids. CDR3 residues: CSVLPGQSNYGYTF. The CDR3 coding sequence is TGCAGCGTTCTGCCGGGACAGAGCAACTATGGCTACACCTTC.

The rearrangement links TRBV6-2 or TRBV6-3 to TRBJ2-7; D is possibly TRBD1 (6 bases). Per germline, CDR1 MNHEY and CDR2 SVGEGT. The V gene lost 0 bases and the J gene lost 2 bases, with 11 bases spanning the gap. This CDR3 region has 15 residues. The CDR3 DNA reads TGTGCCAGCAGTTACTCGTCTTGGACAGCCTACGAGCAGTACTTC. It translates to CASSYSSWTAYEQYF.

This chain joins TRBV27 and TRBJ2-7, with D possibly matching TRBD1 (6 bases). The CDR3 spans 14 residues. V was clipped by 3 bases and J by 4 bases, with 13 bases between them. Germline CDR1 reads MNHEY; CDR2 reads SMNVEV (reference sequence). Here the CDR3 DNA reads TGTGCCAGCAGTTTTAGCAGGGGCCCGTACGAGCAGTACTTC. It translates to CASSFSRGPYEQYF.

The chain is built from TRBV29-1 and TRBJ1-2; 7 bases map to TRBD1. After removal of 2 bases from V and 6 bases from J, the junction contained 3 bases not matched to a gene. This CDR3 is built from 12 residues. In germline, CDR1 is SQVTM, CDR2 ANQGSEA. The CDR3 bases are TGCAGCGTTGAAAACAGGGGAAATGGCTACACCTTC. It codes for CSVENRGNGYTF.

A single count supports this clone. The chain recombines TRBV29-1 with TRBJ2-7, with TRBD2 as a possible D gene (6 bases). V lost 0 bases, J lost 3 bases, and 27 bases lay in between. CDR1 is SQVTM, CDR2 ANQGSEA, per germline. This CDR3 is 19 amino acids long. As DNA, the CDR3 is TGCAGCGTTGAAGATCAGGAGGGCCAGGATCCAACTTTAATCTACGAGCAGTACTTC. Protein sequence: CSVEDQEGQDPTLIYEQYF.

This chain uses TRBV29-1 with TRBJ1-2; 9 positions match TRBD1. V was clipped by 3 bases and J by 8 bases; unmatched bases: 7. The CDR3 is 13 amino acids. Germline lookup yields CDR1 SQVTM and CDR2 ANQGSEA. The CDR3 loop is CSVDTGGGFGYTF. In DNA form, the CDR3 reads TGCAGCGTTGATACAGGGGGCGGGTTCGGCTACACCTTC.

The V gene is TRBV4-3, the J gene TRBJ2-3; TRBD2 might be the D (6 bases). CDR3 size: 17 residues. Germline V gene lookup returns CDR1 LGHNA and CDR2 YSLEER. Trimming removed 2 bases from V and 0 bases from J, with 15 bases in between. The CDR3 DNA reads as TGCGCCAGCAGCCAATTGCCTAGCGACATTAGCACAGATACGCAGTATTTT. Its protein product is CASSQLPSDISTDTQYF.

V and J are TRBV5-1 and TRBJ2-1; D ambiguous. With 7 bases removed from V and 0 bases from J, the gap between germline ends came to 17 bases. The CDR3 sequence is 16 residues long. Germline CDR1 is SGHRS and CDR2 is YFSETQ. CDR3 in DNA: TGCGCCAGCCACGTACCTCGCGCAACCTCCTACAATGAGCAGTTCTTC. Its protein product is CASHVPRATSYNEQFF.

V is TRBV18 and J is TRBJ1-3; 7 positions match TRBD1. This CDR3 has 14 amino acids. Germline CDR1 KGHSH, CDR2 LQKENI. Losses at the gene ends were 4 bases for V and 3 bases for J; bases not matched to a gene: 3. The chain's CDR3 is CASSHDRDGNTIYF. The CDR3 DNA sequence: TGTGCCAGCTCACATGACAGGGATGGAAACACCATATATTTT.

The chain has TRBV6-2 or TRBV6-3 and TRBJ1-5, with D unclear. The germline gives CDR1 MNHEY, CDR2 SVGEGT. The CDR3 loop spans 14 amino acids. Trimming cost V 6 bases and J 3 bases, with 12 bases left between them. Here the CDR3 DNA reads TGTGCCAGCAGCCCCAACAGTTTCAATCAGCCCCAGCATTTT. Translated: CASSPNSFNQPQHF.

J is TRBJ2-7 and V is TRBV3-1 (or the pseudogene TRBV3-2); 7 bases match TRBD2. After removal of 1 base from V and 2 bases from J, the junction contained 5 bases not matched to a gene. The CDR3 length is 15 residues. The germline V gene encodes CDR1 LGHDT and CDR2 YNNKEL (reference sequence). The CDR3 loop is CASSQGLAAAYEQYF. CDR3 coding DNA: TGTGCCAGCAGCCAAGGGCTAGCGGCCGCCTACGAGCAGTACTTC.

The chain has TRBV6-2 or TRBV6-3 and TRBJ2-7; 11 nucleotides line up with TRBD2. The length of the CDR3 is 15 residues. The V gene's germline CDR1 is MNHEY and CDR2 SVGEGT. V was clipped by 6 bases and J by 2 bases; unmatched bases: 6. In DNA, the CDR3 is TGTGCCAGCAGCCTTGGGACTAGCGGTACCTACGAGCAGTACTTC. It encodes CASSLGTSGTYEQYF.

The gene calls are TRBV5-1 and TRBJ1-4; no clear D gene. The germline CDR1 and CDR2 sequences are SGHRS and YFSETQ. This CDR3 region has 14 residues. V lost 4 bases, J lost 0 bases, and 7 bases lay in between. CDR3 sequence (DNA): TGCGCCAGCAGCGAGAGTGCAACTAATGAAAAACTGTTTTTT. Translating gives CASSESATNEKLFF.